The 10 T cell receptor beta chains below come from one sample, sequenced in a study of T cells in Graves' hyperthyroidism and ophthalmopathy. What was amplified from RNA transcripts were TCR beta CDR3 regions. Initially, a first-round RT-PCR of the TCR CDR3 employed the HTBI primer set. Using its own MiXCR run on the multiplex PCR reads, TCRdb lists one record per CDR3 protein. The sample has roughly 580,000 distinct CDR3 sequences, under 60% seen once. The specimen was peripheral blood or thyroid tissue (not recorded which). These receptors were collected from a woman aged 18-29 years with Graves' hyperthyroidism.

The J gene is TRBJ2-7, the V gene TRBV7-9; 11 positions match TRBD1. This CDR3 has 16 residues. J lost 5 bases, V lost 5 bases, and 11 bases had no gene match. CDR1 is SEHNR, CDR2 FQNEAQ, per germline (reference sequence). The CDR3, as DNA: TGTGCCAGCAGCCAAGCTCCGGACAGGGGGCCCCACGAGCAGTACTTC. Residues: CASSQAPDRGPHEQYF.

CDR3 protein: CASSFPRAEAFF. The CDR3 DNA is TGTGCCAGCAGTTTCCCAAGGGCCGAAGCTTTCTTT. J is TRBJ1-1 and V is TRBV12-3 or TRBV12-4, with no clear D. The CDR3 covers 12 residues. V dropped 3 bases and J dropped 8 bases, with 10 bases sitting between them.

The chain uses TRBV5-1 and TRBJ2-6, with 12 positions matching TRBD2. Germline CDR1 is SGHRS and CDR2 is YFSETQ. The J segment lost 0 bases and the V segment lost 5 bases, leaving 3 bases of the junction unmatched. CDR3 size: 17 residues. In nucleotides, the CDR3 is TGCGCCAGCAGGACACTAGCGGGAGGCTCTGGGGCCAACGTCCTGACTTTC. It is translated as CASRTLAGGSGANVLTF.

Points on this clonotype: At one end, the junction sequence differs from germline, possibly due to a read error. The chain joins TRBV6-5 to TRBJ1-1; no reliable D call. The germline V gene encodes CDR1 MNHEY and CDR2 SVGAGI. The CDR3 spans 13 residues. The CDR3 protein is CAISYSEGTEAFF. The DNA for the CDR3 is TGTGCCATCAGTTACTCGGAAGGCACTGAAGCTTTCTTT.

The chain employs TRBV9 and TRBJ1-2; perhaps TRBD1 as D (5 bases). V was clipped by 2 bases and J by 7 bases, with 15 bases between them. The CDR3 loop spans 14 amino acids. The germline V gene has CDR1 SGDLS and CDR2 YYNGEE. In DNA, the CDR3 is TGTGCCAGCAGCGTCGCCGGGACGAGTGGTGGCTACACCTTC. The encoded protein is CASSVAGTSGGYTF.

The V call is TRBV2, the J call TRBJ2-2; 8 positions agree with TRBD1. Losses at the gene ends were 1 base for V and 5 bases for J; bases not matched to a gene: 6. Per germline, CDR1 SNHLY and CDR2 FYNNEI. The CDR3 length is 16 residues. CDR3 in DNA: TGTGCCAGCAGTGAAGGGACAGGGAGCATTACCGGGGAGCTGTTTTTT. Its protein product is CASSEGTGSITGELFF.

The chain combines TRBV20-1 with TRBJ1-1, with D possibly TRBD1 on 5 matching bases. Trimming took off 6 bases at V and 9 bases at J, with 20 bases between the two ends. The CDR3 is 13 amino acids. Germline lookup yields CDR1 DFQATT and CDR2 SNEGSKA (reference sequence). The CDR3 coding sequence is TGCAGTGCCTACGCAGGGCCCCTCTCAAAAGCTTTCTTT. Translated, it gives CSAYAGPLSKAFF.

The chain uses TRBV24-1 and TRBJ2-5, with D uncertain. V was clipped by 7 bases and J by 4 bases, with 9 bases between them. The CDR3 extends over 12 amino acids. Germline assignment: CDR1 KGHDR and CDR2 SFDVKD. The CDR3 bases are TGTGCCACCAGCAGTTTAACAGAGACCCAGTACTTC. This gives the protein CATSSLTETQYF.

In this sample, this clonotype turned up a few times. The rearrangement joins TRBV9 to TRBJ1-2; D gene uncertain. This CDR3 is 13 amino acids long. Germline loops: CDR1 SGDLS, CDR2 YYNGEE. Trimming cost V 4 bases and J 1 base, with 8 bases left between them. CDR3 in amino acids: CASSQEVNYGYTF. As DNA, the CDR3 is TGTGCCAGCAGCCAAGAGGTTAACTATGGCTACACCTTC.

CDR3 in amino acids: CASYSRYSLSGNTIYF. For the CDR3, the DNA is TGTGCCAGTTACTCGCGATACAGCCTCTCTGGAAACACCATATATTTT. V and J are TRBV19 and TRBJ1-3, with unresolved D. Germline-derived CDR1 and CDR2 are LNHDA and SQIVND (reference sequence). V lost 8 bases to trimming and J lost 0 bases, with 17 bases between them. This CDR3 is built from 16 residues.